Below, 27 T cell receptor beta chains from the same sample are listed, as sequenced in a study of CD8 T cells in Susac syndrome. With random hexamers, reverse transcription was performed on roughly 0.5 to 1 ug of RNA. TCRdb re-called the immunoSEQ multiplex PCR reads with MiXCR, one entry per CDR3 protein. Of fewer than 200,000 distinct CDR3 sequences listed, roughly 90% were seen once; the top ten hold 0.087%. Sequencing was done on a sample of CD4+ T cells from PBMCs. The receptors shown here come from a human donor with Susac syndrome.

The chain couples TRBV20-1 to TRBJ2-7; TRBD1 matches 12 bases. CDR1 and CDR2 from the germline V gene are DFQATT and SNEGSKA (reference sequence). V lost 6 bases, J lost 6 bases, and 12 bases stayed unmatched. The CDR3 totals 15 residues. The CDR3 region has the DNA TGCAGTGCCCGGGCGGGACAGGGGGCCCCGGGCGAGCAGTACTTC. The encoded protein is CSARAGQGAPGEQYF.

This chain joins TRBV19 and TRBJ1-5, with a weak D call TRBD1 (5 bases). The germline V gene has CDR1 LNHDA and CDR2 SQIVND (reference sequence). This CDR3 is 14 amino acids long. V was clipped by 6 bases and J by 7 bases, with 16 bases between them. The chain's CDR3 is CASRLAQGGQPQHF. CDR3 bases: TGTGCCAGTAGACTCGCCCAGGGCGGACAGCCCCAGCATTTT.

This chain joins TRBV28 and TRBJ1-2; 9 nucleotides align to TRBD1. V dropped 4 bases and J dropped 8; count of bases not matched to a gene: 5. Germline CDR1 reads MDHEN; CDR2 reads SYDVKM. The CDR3 has 13 amino acids. CDR3 region: CASSSGQGEGYTF. The CDR3 nucleotides read TGTGCCAGCAGTTCGGGACAGGGTGAAGGCTACACCTTC.

The chain links TRBV2 to TRBJ1-2, with D maybe TRBD1 (6 bases). Trimming stripped 4 bases from V and 7 bases from J, with 19 bases between. The CDR3 runs 15 residues. Germline lookup yields CDR1 SNHLY and CDR2 FYNNEI. The CDR3 spells CASSAEQGTGRGYTF. In DNA form, the CDR3 reads TGTGCCAGCAGTGCAGAACAGGGTACGGGTCGTGGCTACACCTTC.

This clonotype was seen more than once but under ten times. J is TRBJ2-7 and V is TRBV5-1; tentatively, D is TRBD2 (5 bases). Germline V gene data show CDR1 as SGHRS and CDR2 as YFSETQ. Trimming left V 0 bases short and J 0 bases short, with 13 bases between. CDR3 length: 16 residues. The CDR3 spells CASSLDFGVGSYEQYF. The CDR3 nucleotides read TGCGCCAGCAGCTTGGACTTCGGGGTTGGCTCCTACGAGCAGTACTTC.

The chain carries TRBV5-4 and TRBJ1-1, with 11 bases identical to TRBD1. CDR3 length equals 16 residues. Trimming took 7 bases from V and 4 from J; bases not matched to a gene: 12. Germline assignment: CDR1 SGHNT and CDR2 YYREEE (reference sequence). CDR3: CASRPPGTGGITEAFF. The CDR3 DNA follows: TGTGCCAGCCGTCCCCCCGGGACAGGGGGAATCACTGAAGCTTTCTTT.

The chain uses TRBV28 and TRBJ2-1; 11 bases fit TRBD2. The ends lost 4 bases at V and 3 bases at J; junction bases unmatched: 8. Germline V CDR1 and CDR2: MDHEN, SYDVKM. The CDR3 spans 17 residues. DNA of the CDR3: TGTGCCAGCAGTTCCCCTACTAGCGGGAGTTTCTACAATGAGCAGTTCTTC. This codes for CASSSPTSGSFYNEQFF.

This clonotype was counted a single time. The chain uses TRBV12-5 and TRBJ1-2; the match to TRBD1 covers 9 bases. CDR1 LGHNT and CDR2 FRNRAP come from the germline V gene. The CDR3 loop spans 18 amino acids. V lost 0 bases and J lost 6; bases outside the gene matches: 14. The DNA of the CDR3 is TGTGCTAGTGGTTTGGTACGATTGGGGACAGGGCTTCAGGATGGCTACACCTTC. The encoded protein is CASGLVRLGTGLQDGYTF.

The chain combines TRBV3-1 with TRBJ1-6; D is unclear. V was cut by 4 bases and J by 7 bases, with 17 bases left in between. Germline V gene sequence: CDR1 LGHDT, CDR2 YNNKEL (reference sequence). The CDR3 contains 16 residues. The CDR3 nucleotides read TGTGCCAGCAGCCCTACAAGTTCGGGATACAATTCACCCCTCCACTTT. Amino acid sequence: CASSPTSSGYNSPLHF.

The V gene is TRBV7-3, the J gene TRBJ1-1, with a weak D call TRBD1 (5 bases). Trimming stripped 8 bases from V and 5 bases from J, with 18 bases between. CDR1 is SGHTA, CDR2 FQGTGA, per germline. This CDR3 spans 14 amino acids. CDR3 in DNA: TGTGCCAGCGAAACAGGAGGGAGCGTGACTGAAGCTTTCTTT. Its protein is CASETGGSVTEAFF.

The table lists this clonotype with a count of one. This chain connects TRBV6-5 to TRBJ2-6, with a possible D match to TRBD2 (6 bases). CDR3 length: 17 residues. V shed 0 bases and J shed 0 bases, with 9 bases lying between them. Per germline, CDR1 MNHEY and CDR2 SVGAGI. The CDR3 reads CASSYSGLSSGANVLTF. The CDR3 DNA reads TGTGCCAGCAGTTACTCGGGACTTAGCTCTGGGGCCAACGTCCTGACTTTC.

The chain couples TRBV4-1 to TRBJ1-2; no reliable D call. Germline V gene data show CDR1 as MGHRA and CDR2 as YSYEKL. The CDR3 is made up of 16 amino acids. Trimming took off 1 base at V and 0 bases at J, with 12 bases between the two ends. The CDR3 is CASSQVFVSANYGYTF. The CDR3 nucleotides read TGCGCCAGCAGCCAAGTATTTGTTTCAGCTAACTATGGCTACACCTTC.

The V call is TRBV5-1, the J call TRBJ1-5, with D possibly TRBD1 on 5 matching bases. Germline V lookup: CDR1 SGHRS, CDR2 YFSETQ. The CDR3 extends over 14 amino acids. V lost 2 bases and J lost 6, with 12 bases in between. The CDR3 loop reads CASSFVGGGQPQHF. CDR3 in DNA: TGCGCCAGCAGCTTTGTCGGGGGGGGTCAGCCCCAGCATTTT.

This chain uses TRBV20-1 with TRBJ1-1; D is uncertain. Germline loops: CDR1 DFQATT, CDR2 SNEGSKA (reference sequence). V was shortened by 6 bases and J by 0 bases, with 11 bases between the two germline ends. The CDR3 covers 13 residues. The CDR3 protein is CSAPRAVNTEAFF. CDR3 DNA sequence: TGCAGTGCCCCAAGGGCTGTGAACACTGAAGCTTTCTTT.

This clonotype was detected once. The rearrangement joins TRBV12-3 or TRBV12-4 to TRBJ2-3, with D hard to call. Trimming removed 4 bases from V and 8 bases from J, with 16 bases in between. This CDR3 region has 14 residues. The CDR3 sequence is CASSSGSRLGTQYF. DNA of the CDR3: TGTGCCAGCAGTTCCGGGTCGAGACTGGGTACGCAGTATTTT.

The chain recombines TRBV2 with TRBJ1-2; D is unresolved. CDR1 SNHLY and CDR2 FYNNEI come from the germline V gene. The CDR3 consists of 14 residues. Trimming removed 6 bases from V and 0 bases from J, with 11 bases in between. The CDR3: CASRVGEANYGYTF. CDR3 nucleotides: TGTGCCAGCAGAGTAGGTGAAGCTAACTATGGCTACACCTTC.

This clonotype has just one count. The chain joins TRBV29-1 to TRBJ1-5, with D perhaps TRBD1 (6 bases). CDR1 and CDR2 from the germline V gene are SQVTM and ANQGSEA. CDR3 length equals 13 residues. Trimming stripped 4 bases from V and 3 bases from J, with 10 bases between. CDR3 in amino acids: CSVVQGPNQPQHF. The CDR3 coding sequence is TGCAGCGTTGTCCAGGGGCCCAATCAGCCCCAGCATTTT.

This clonotype was seen only once. This chain connects TRBV20-1 to TRBJ2-7; TRBD2 matches at 7 bases. This CDR3 spans 15 amino acids. Germline loops: CDR1 DFQATT, CDR2 SNEGSKA (reference sequence). With V trimmed by 0 bases and J by 2 bases, 7 bases remained unmatched. The CDR3: CSARDLADLTYEQYF. DNA of the CDR3: TGCAGTGCTAGAGACCTAGCGGACCTAACCTACGAGCAGTACTTC.

J is TRBJ1-4 and V is TRBV20-1; D gene unclear. CDR1 DFQATT and CDR2 SNEGSKA come from the germline V gene (reference sequence). This CDR3 contains 14 residues. V was pared by 5 bases and J by 0 bases, with 10 bases between. CDR3: CSAPVDATNEKLFF. Here the CDR3 DNA reads TGCAGTGCTCCCGTAGATGCAACTAATGAAAAACTGTTTTTT.

The count of this clonotype is one. This rearrangement joins TRBV4-1 to TRBJ2-1, with TRBD2 matching 10 bases. CDR3 length equals 18 residues. After removal of 3 bases from V and 8 bases from J, the junction contained 16 bases not matched to a gene. Germline CDR1 is MGHRA and CDR2 is YSYEKL. DNA of the CDR3: TGCGCCAGCAGCCAGCCCCTCTCAGCGGGAGGGGCAGTAGATGAGCAGTTCTTC. It codes for CASSQPLSAGGAVDEQFF.

The V gene is TRBV10-3, the J gene TRBJ2-5; 7 bases map to TRBD1. Germline CDR1 and CDR2: ENHRY and SYGVKD. The CDR3 extends over 13 amino acids. Unmatched junction bases numbered 2, after V lost 6 bases and J lost 1 base. The CDR3 region is CAIRRDSQETQYF. The CDR3 region has the DNA TGTGCCATCAGACGGGACAGCCAAGAGACCCAGTACTTC.

This chain uses TRBV5-4 with TRBJ2-3; D is perhaps TRBD1 or TRBD2 (6 bases each). Germline assignment: CDR1 SGHNT and CDR2 YYREEE (reference sequence). This CDR3 has 15 amino acids. The V end was cut by 4 bases, the J end by 4 bases, with 16 bases between. CDR3 residues: CASSVGGPVSDTQYF. CDR3 bases: TGTGCCAGCAGCGTCGGGGGCCCTGTATCAGATACGCAGTATTTT.

This sequence joins TRBV27 and TRBJ2-6; no firm D call. With 5 bases removed from V and 0 bases from J, the gap between germline ends came to 14 bases. The germline gives CDR1 MNHEY, CDR2 SMNVEV (reference sequence). This CDR3 has 17 residues. The CDR3 loop is CASSATGVSSGANVLTF. CDR3 bases: TGTGCCAGCAGTGCAACTGGCGTGTCCTCTGGGGCCAACGTCCTGACTTTC.

This chain joins TRBV20-1 and TRBJ2-7; 10 bases are shared with TRBD2. Unmatched junction bases numbered 2, after V lost 3 bases and J lost 0 bases. CDR3 length: 14 amino acids. Germline lookup yields CDR1 DFQATT and CDR2 SNEGSKA (reference sequence). The CDR3 DNA reads as TGCAGTGCTAGTGGGACTAGCGACTCCTACGAGCAGTACTTC. Its translation is CSASGTSDSYEQYF.

V usage is TRBV6-6 and J usage is TRBJ2-7, with D unclear. Looked up from germline, CDR1 is MNHNY and CDR2 is SVGAGI (reference sequence). The CDR3 runs to 12 residues. V lost 4 bases and J 6 bases, leaving 10 bases between the germline ends. The CDR3 here is CASSLIVGEQYF. CDR3 in DNA: TGTGCCAGCAGTTTGATCGTGGGCGAGCAGTACTTC.

The CDR3 protein is CASSLGLMNTEAFF. CDR3 in DNA: TGTGCCAGCAGCTTAGGACTGATGAACACTGAAGCTTTCTTT. The chain joins TRBV7-2 to TRBJ1-1; D is uncertain. CDR3 length equals 14 residues. V lost 1 base and J lost 0, with 6 bases in between. The germline V gene encodes CDR1 SGHTA and CDR2 FQGNSA.

The rearrangement links TRBV19 to TRBJ1-5; 7 bases match TRBD1. The length of the CDR3 is 15 residues. After removal of 5 bases from V and 4 bases from J, the junction contained 8 bases not matched to a gene. CDR1 is LNHDA, CDR2 SQIVND, per germline (reference sequence). CDR3 DNA sequence: TGTGCCAGTAGTCGGGCCAGGGGGTTTAATCAGCCCCAGCATTTT. Amino acid sequence: CASSRARGFNQPQHF.